A selection of T cell receptor beta chains follows, all from one sample in a study of cytomegalovirus exposure and HLA in healthy donors. The table came from immunoSEQ multiplex PCR; TCRdb's copy has only in-frame clones and leaves some out. The profile shows 60,000 or so clones, over 60% of them singletons. Sequences were obtained from PBMCs. The receptor source for this set is a man aged 50-59 years in good health and CMV-seropositive. Each CDR3 is given with its conserved first and last residue. A D gene is named only where the DNA matches it firmly. Size is stated for part of the rows, as once, few or many counts, or as a class when the clone is expanded.

j_call: TRBJ2-5; clone_size: NA; v_call: TRBV19; d_call: TRBD1; cdr3_aa: CASRTTGGETQYF; cdr3_nt: TGTGCCAGTAGAACAACAGGGGGAGAGACCCAGTACTTC
j_call: TRBJ1-2; clone_size: NA; v_call: TRBV19; d_call: NA; cdr3_aa: CASSISGTEGYTF; cdr3_nt: TGTGCCAGTAGTATAAGCGGCACGGAAGGCTACACCTTC
j_call: TRBJ1-2; clone_size: NA; v_call: TRBV19; d_call: NA; cdr3_aa: CASSIDAQGKAGYTF; cdr3_nt: TGTGCCAGTAGTATAGATGCCCAGGGTAAGGCTGGCTACACCTTC
j_call: TRBJ2-1; clone_size: NA; v_call: TRBV14; d_call: NA; cdr3_aa: CASSQEEETLTPMNNEQFF; cdr3_nt: TGTGCCAGCAGCCAAGAGGAGGAAACCTTAACCCCAATGAACAATGAGCAGTTCTTC
j_call: TRBJ2-1; clone_size: NA; v_call: TRBV27; d_call: TRBD2; cdr3_aa: CASSLYPSGGRGNEQFF; cdr3_nt: TGTGCCAGCAGTTTATATCCTAGCGGGGGTCGGGGGAATGAGCAGTTCTTC
j_call: TRBJ1-4; clone_size: NA; v_call: TRBV15; d_call: NA; cdr3_aa: CATSRVGAAGRNEKLFF; cdr3_nt: TGTGCCACCAGCAGAGTAGGAGCGGCGGGACGGAATGAAAAACTGTTTTTT
j_call: TRBJ1-3; clone_size: NA; v_call: TRBV9; d_call: NA; cdr3_aa: CASSVQAQTSSGNTIYF; cdr3_nt: TGTGCCAGCAGCGTTCAGGCGCAGACCAGCTCTGGAAACACCATATATTTT
j_call: TRBJ1-2; clone_size: NA; v_call: TRBV6-5; d_call: NA; cdr3_aa: CASSYGGTNYGYTF; cdr3_nt: TGTGCCAGCAGTTATGGAGGGACTAACTATGGCTACACCTTC
j_call: TRBJ1-4; clone_size: NA; v_call: TRBV5-1; d_call: NA; cdr3_aa: CASSLVGATNEKLFF; cdr3_nt: TGCGCCAGCAGCTTGGTGGGGGCGACTAATGAAAAACTGTTTTTT
j_call: TRBJ1-5; clone_size: few; v_call: TRBV5-1; d_call: NA; cdr3_aa: CASSLVSGNNQPQHF; cdr3_nt: TGCGCCAGCAGCTTGGTATCAGGGAACAATCAGCCCCAGCATTTT